This T cell receptor beta chain is from a study of monozygotic twins with cystic fibrosis. Notes on this clone: Antigen: not known.

V gave up 2 bases and J gave up 3 bases, with 8 bases separating them. This CDR3 has 13 residues. Looked up from germline, CDR1 is MNHNS and CDR2 is SASEGT. Findings and caveats of the study: Age, concordance and disease severity did not associate with shared CDR3 numbers. Low clonality (median about 0.0095) suggested a mostly naive repertoire.

Clones were read by immunoSEQ multiplex PCR, and TCRdb kept only the in-frame ones, dropping some. The data contain around 21,000 clones, around nine tenths of them seen just once; the ten biggest clones take up around 1.3%. This sequence was found in a young woman with cystic fibrosis. The gene calls are TRBV6-1 and TRBJ2-7; D call uncertain. Sequences were obtained from blood. The CDR3 DNA is TGTGCCAGCAGTGAATGGCCAAGCTACGAGCAGTACTTC. Translation gives CASSEWPSYEQYF.